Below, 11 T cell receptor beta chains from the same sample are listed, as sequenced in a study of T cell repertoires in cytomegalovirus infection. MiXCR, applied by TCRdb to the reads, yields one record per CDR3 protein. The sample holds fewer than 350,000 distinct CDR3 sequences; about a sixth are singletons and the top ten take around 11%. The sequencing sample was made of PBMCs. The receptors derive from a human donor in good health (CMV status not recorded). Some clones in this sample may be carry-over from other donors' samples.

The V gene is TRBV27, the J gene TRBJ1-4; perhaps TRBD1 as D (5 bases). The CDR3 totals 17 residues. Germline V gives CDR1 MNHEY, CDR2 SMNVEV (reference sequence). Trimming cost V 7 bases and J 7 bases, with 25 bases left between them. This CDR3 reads CASTQIVGGGVGEKLFF. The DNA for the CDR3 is TGTGCCAGCACCCAAATTGTTGGAGGAGGGGTAGGTGAAAAACTGTTTTTT.

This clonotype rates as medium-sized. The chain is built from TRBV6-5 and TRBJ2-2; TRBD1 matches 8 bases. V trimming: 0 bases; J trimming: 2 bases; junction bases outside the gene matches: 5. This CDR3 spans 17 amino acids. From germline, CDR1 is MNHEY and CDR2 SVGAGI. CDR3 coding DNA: TGTGCCAGCAGTTACTCGAAGACAGGGGTTAACACCGGGGAGCTGTTTTTT. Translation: CASSYSKTGVNTGELFF.

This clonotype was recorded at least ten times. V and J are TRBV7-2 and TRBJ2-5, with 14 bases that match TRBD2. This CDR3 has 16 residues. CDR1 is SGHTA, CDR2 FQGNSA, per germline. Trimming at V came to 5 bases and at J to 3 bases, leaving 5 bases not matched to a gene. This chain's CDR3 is CASSGGLAGVKETQYF. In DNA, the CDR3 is TGTGCCAGCAGCGGGGGACTAGCGGGGGTCAAAGAGACCCAGTACTTC.

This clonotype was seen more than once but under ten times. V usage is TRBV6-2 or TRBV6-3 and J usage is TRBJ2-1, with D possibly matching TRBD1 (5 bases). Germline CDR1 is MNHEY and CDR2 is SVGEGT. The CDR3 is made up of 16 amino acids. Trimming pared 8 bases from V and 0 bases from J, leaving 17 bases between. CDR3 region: CASSPASGSSYNEQFF. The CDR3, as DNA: TGTGCCAGCTCGCCAGCGTCAGGGTCCTCCTACAATGAGCAGTTCTTC.

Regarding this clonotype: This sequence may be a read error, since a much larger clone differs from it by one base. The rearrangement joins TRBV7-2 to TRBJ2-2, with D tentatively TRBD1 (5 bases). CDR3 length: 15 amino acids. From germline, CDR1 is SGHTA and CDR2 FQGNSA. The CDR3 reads CASSFSSQGTVELFF. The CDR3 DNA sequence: TGTGCCAGCAGCTTTTCGAGCCAGGGCACCGTGGAGCTGTTTTTT.

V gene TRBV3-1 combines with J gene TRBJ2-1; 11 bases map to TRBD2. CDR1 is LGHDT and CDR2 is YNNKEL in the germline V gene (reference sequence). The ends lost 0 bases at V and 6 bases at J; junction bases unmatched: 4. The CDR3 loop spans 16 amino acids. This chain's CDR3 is CASSQDAGTSGNEQFF. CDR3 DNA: TGTGCCAGCAGCCAAGACGCCGGGACTAGCGGCAATGAGCAGTTCTTC.

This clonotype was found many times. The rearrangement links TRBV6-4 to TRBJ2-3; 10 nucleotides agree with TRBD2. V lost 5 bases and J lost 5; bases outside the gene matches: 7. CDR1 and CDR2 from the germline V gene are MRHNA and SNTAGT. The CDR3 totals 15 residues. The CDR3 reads CASSPASGSGDTQYF. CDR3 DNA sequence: TGTGCCAGCAGTCCGGCTAGCGGGAGTGGAGATACGCAGTATTTT.

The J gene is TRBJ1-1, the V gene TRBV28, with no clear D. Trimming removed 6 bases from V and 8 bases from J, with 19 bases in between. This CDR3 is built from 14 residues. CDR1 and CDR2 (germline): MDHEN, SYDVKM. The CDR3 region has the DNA TGTGCCAGCAGCCCGAAACTATTGATAGGAGAAGCTTTCTTT. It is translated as CASSPKLLIGEAFF.

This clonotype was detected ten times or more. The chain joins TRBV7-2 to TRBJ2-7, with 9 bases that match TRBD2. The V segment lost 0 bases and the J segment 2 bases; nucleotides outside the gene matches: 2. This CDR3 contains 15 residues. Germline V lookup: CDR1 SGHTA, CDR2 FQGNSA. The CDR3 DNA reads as TGTGCCAGCAGCTTAGCGCAGCGGGGGGCCTACGAGCAGTACTTC. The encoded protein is CASSLAQRGAYEQYF.

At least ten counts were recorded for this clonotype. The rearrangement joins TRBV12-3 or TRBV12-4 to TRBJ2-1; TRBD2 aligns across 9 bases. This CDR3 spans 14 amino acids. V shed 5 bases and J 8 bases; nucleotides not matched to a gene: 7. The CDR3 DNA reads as TGTGCCAGCAGTAACGGCGGGGGGGCATATGAGCAGTTCTTC. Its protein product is CASSNGGGAYEQFF.

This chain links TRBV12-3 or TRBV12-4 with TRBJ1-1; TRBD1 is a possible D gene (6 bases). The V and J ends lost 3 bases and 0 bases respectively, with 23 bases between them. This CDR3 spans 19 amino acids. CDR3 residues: CASSFWLYGQRLLNTEAFF. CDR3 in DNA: TGTGCCAGCAGTTTTTGGTTATATGGACAGCGACTTTTGAACACTGAAGCTTTCTTT.